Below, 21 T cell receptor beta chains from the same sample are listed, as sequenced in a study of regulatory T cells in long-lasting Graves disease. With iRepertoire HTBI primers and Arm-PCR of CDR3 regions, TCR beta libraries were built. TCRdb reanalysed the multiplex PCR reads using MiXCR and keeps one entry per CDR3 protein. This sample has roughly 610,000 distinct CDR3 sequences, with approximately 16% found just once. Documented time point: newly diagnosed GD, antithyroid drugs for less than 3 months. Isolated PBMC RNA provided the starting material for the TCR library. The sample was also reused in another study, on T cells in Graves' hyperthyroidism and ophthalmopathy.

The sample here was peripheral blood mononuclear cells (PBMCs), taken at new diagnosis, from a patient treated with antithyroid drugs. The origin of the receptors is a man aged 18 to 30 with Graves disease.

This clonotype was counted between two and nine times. This chain's CDR3 is CASSYLKAGSFTDTQYF. CDR3 sequence (DNA): TGTGCCAGCAGTTACTTAAAAGCGGGATCGTTCACAGATACGCAGTATTTT. The rearrangement joins TRBV6-2 or TRBV6-3 to TRBJ2-3; TRBD2 agrees at 7 bases. This CDR3 has 17 amino acids. The junction had 9 bases not matched to a gene; V was cut back by 1 base and J by 2 bases. Germline CDR1 is MNHEY and CDR2 is SVGEGT.

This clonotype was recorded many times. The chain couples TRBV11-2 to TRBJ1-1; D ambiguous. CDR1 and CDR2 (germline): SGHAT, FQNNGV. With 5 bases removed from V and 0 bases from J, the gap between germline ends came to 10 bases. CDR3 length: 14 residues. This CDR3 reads CASSLSLMNTEAFF. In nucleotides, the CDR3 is TGTGCCAGCAGCCTCAGCCTAATGAACACTGAAGCTTTCTTT.

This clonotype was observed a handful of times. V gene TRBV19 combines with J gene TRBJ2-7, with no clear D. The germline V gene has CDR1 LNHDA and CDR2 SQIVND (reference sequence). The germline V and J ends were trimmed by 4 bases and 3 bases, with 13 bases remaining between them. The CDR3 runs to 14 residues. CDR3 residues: CASSTIVRVYEQYF. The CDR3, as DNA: TGTGCCAGTAGTACAATAGTGAGAGTCTACGAGCAGTACTTC.

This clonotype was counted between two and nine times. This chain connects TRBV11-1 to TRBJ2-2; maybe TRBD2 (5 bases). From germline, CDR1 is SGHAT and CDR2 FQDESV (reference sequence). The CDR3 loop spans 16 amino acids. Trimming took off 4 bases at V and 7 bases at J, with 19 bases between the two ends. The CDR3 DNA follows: TGTGCCAGCAGCTCGCCGCGGGTATCGGGTGACGGGGAGCTGTTTTTT. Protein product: CASSSPRVSGDGELFF.

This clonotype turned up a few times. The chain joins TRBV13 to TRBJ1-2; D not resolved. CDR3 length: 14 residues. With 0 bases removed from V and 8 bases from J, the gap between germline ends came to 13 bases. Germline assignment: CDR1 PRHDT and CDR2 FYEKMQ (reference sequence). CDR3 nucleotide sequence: TGTGCCAGCAGCTTAGGCCGGCAGCCTGGGGGCTACACCTTC. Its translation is CASSLGRQPGGYTF.

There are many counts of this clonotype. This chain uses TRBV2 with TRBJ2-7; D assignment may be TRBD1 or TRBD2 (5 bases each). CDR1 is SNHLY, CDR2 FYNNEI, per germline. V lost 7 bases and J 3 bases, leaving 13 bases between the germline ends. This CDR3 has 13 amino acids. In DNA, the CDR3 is TGTGCCAGCAACGACGGGGCTAGCTACGAGCAGTACTTC. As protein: CASNDGASYEQYF. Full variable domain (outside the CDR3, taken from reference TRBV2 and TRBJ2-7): EPEVTQTPSHQVTQMGQEVILRCVPISNHLYFYWYRQILGQKVEFLVSFYNNEISEKSEIFDDQFSVERPDGSNFTLKIRSTKLEDSAMYFCASNDGASYEQYFGPGTRLTVT.

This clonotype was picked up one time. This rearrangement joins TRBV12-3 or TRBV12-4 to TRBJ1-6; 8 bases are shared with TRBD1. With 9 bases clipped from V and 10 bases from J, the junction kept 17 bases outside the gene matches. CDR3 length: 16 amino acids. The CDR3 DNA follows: TGTGCCAGTTTAGAGGAGGCAGGGGGCTTTTACTCACCCCTCCACTTT. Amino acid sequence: CASLEEAGGFYSPLHF.

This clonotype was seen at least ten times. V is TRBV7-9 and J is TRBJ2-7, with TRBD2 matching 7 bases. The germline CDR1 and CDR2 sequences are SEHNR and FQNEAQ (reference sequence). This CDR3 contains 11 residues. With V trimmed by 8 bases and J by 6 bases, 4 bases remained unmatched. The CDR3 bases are TGTGCCAGCTTGGGAGGGCCCGAGCAGTACTTC. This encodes CASLGGPEQYF. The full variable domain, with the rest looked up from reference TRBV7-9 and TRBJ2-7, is DTGVSQNPRHKITKRGQNVTFRCDPISEHNRLYWYRQTLGQGPEFLTYFQNEAQLEKSRLLSDRFSAERPKGSFSTLEIQRTEQGDSAMYLCASLGGPEQYFGPGTRLTVT.

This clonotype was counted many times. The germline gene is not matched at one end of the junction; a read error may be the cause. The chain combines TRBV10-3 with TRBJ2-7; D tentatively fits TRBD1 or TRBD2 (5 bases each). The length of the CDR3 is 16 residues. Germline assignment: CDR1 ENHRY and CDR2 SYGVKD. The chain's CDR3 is CAIGDGQISGSYEQYF. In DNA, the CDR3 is TGTGCCATCGGTGACGGACAAATCTCGGGGTCCTACGAGCAGTACTTC.

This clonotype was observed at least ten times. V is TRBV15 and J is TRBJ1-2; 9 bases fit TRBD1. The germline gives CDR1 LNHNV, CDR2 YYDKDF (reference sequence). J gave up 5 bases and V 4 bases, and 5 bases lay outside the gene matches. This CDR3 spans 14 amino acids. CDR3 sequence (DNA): TGTGCCACCAGCAAAGGACAGGGGAAGTATGGCTACACCTTC. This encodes CATSKGQGKYGYTF.

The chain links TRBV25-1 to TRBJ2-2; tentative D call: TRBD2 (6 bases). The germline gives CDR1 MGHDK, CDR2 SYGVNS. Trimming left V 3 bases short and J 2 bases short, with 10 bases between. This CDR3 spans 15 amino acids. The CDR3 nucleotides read TGTGCCAGCAGTGATCGGGGGTATAACACCGGGGAGCTGTTTTTT. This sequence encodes CASSDRGYNTGELFF.

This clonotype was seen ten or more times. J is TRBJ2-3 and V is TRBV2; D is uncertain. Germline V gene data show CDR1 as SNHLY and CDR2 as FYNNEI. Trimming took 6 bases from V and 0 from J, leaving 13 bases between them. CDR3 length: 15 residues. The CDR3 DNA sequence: TGTGCCAGCAGCCCAAGAATTTCTAGCACAGATACGCAGTATTTT. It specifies CASSPRISSTDTQYF.

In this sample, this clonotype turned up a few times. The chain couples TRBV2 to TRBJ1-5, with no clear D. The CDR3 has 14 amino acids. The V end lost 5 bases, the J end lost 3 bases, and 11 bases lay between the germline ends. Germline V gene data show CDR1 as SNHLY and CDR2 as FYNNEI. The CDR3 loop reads CASSTTRINQPQHF. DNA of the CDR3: TGTGCCAGCAGTACGACACGGATCAATCAGCCCCAGCATTTT.

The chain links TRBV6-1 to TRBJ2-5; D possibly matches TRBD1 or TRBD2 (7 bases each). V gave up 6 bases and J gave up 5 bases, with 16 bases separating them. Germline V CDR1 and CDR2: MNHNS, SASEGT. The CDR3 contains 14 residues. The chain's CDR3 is CASRPQGGEETQYF. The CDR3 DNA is TGTGCCAGCAGACCTCAGGGGGGGGAGGAGACCCAGTACTTC.

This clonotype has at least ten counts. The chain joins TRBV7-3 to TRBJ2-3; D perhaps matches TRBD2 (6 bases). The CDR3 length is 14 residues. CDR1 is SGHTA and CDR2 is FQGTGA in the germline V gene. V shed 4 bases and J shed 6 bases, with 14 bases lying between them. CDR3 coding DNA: TGTGCCAGCAGCTCCCCGACTAGAGGGGATACGCAGTATTTT. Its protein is CASSSPTRGDTQYF.

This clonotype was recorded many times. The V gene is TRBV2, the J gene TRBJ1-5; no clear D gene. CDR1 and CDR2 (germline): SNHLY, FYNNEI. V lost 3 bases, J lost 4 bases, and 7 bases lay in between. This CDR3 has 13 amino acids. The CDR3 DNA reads TGTGCCAGCAGTGAGGACCGGAATCAGCCCCAGCATTTT. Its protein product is CASSEDRNQPQHF. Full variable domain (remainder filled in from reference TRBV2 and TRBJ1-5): EPEVTQTPSHQVTQMGQEVILRCVPISNHLYFYWYRQILGQKVEFLVSFYNNEISEKSEIFDDQFSVERPDGSNFTLKIRSTKLEDSAMYFCASSEDRNQPQHFGDGTRLSIL.

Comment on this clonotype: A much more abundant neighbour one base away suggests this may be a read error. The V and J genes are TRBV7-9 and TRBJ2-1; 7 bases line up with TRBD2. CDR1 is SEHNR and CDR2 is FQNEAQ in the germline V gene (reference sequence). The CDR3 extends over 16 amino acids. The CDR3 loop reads CASSPKGGRPLNEQLF. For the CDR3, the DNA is TGTGCCAGCAGCCCCAAAGGCGGGAGACCCCTCAATGAGCAGCTCTTC.

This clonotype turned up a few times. CDR3 nucleotides: TGTGCCAGCAGCCTTTTGGACAGCCCGAACACTGAAGCTTTCTTT. It is translated as CASSLLDSPNTEAFF. This rearrangement joins TRBV5-6 to TRBJ1-1; D is perhaps TRBD1 (6 bases). Germline CDR1 and CDR2: SGHDT and YYEEEE. This CDR3 contains 15 residues. V was trimmed by 4 bases and J by 1 base, leaving 14 bases between them.

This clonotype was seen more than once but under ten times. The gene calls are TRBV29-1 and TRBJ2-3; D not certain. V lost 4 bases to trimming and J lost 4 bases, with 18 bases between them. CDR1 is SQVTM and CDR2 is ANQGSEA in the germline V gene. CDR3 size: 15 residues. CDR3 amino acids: CSVVVPPLKADTQYF. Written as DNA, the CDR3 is TGCAGCGTTGTAGTCCCGCCGCTAAAAGCAGATACGCAGTATTTT.

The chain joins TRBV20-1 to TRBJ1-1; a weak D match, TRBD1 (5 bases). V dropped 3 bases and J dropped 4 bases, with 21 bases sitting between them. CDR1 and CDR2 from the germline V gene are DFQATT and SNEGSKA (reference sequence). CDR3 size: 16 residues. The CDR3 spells CSASSPRGGKATEAFF. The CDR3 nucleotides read TGCAGTGCTAGTTCTCCCCGGGGGGGAAAGGCCACTGAAGCTTTCTTT.

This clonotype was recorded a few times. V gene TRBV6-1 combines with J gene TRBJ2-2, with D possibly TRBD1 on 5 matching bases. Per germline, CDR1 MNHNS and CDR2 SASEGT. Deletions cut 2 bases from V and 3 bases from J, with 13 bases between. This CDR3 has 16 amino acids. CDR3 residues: CASSESAGLDTGELFF. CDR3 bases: TGTGCCAGCAGTGAAAGCGCAGGGCTCGACACCGGGGAGCTGTTTTTT.